A single sample gave rise to the 29 T cell receptor beta chains below, sequenced in a study of radiotherapy plus CTLA-4 blockade in lung cancer. The method was immunoSEQ multiplex PCR; TCRdb's version includes in-frame clones alone and lacks a portion of them. The repertoire has tens of thousands of clones, approximately 80% of them found once; the top ten carry more than 7%. The sample in question was peripheral blood, obtained from a patient treated with radiotherapy plus ipilimumab. These receptors were obtained from a human donor with non-small cell lung cancer who had a complete response to radiotherapy plus ipilimumab.

The rearrangement joins TRBV19 to TRBJ1-5; TRBD1 matches at 8 bases. CDR3 length: 14 residues. V trimming: 4 bases; J trimming: 6 bases; junction bases outside the gene matches: 5. Germline values: CDR1 LNHDA, CDR2 SQIVND (reference sequence). CDR3 DNA sequence: TGTGCCAGTAGTAAGACAGGGGTTGGTCAGCCCCAGCATTTT. Protein: CASSKTGVGQPQHF.

The J gene is TRBJ2-5, the V gene TRBV7-9, with 7 bases lining up with TRBD1. The ends lost 0 bases at V and 5 bases at J; junction bases unmatched: 3. In germline, CDR1 is SEHNR, CDR2 FQNEAQ (reference sequence). This CDR3 is 14 amino acids long. The chain's CDR3 is CASSLAGGWETQYF. The DNA for the CDR3 is TGTGCCAGCAGCTTAGCAGGGGGCTGGGAGACCCAGTACTTC. Looking up the rest from reference TRBV7-9 and TRBJ2-5 gives the full variable domain: DTGVSQNPRHKITKRGQNVTFRCDPISEHNRLYWYRQTLGQGPEFLTYFQNEAQLEKSRLLSDRFSAERPKGSFSTLEIQRTEQGDSAMYLCASSLAGGWETQYFGPGTRLLVL.

This chain links TRBV11-2 with TRBJ1-5; D unresolved. The germline V gene has CDR1 SGHAT and CDR2 FQNNGV. The length of the CDR3 is 15 residues. V was pared by 0 bases and J by 5 bases, with 11 bases between. The DNA for the CDR3 is TGTGCCAGCAGCTTAGATATCGGGGAGGATCAGCCCCAGCATTTT. Translation gives CASSLDIGEDQPQHF.

The V gene is TRBV19, the J gene TRBJ1-1, with D perhaps matching TRBD1 (5 bases). CDR3 length: 14 amino acids. Trimming cost V 4 bases and J 1 base, with 10 bases left between them. Germline assignment: CDR1 LNHDA and CDR2 SQIVND (reference sequence). CDR3 nucleotide sequence: TGTGCCAGTAGTACCCGGGGGTGGAACACTGAAGCTTTCTTT. Translated: CASSTRGWNTEAFF.

The chain couples TRBV11-2 to TRBJ2-5; 9 nucleotides agree with TRBD2. V trimming: 4 bases; J trimming: 5 bases; junction bases outside the gene matches: 11. The germline gives CDR1 SGHAT, CDR2 FQNNGV. The CDR3 runs 16 residues. Written as DNA, the CDR3 is TGTGCCAGCAGCTCCCTCGGGGCGGGAGGGGTTGAGACCCAGTACTTC. Translation: CASSSLGAGGVETQYF.

The gene calls are TRBV5-6 and TRBJ2-3; the match to TRBD2 covers 14 bases. Germline V gives CDR1 SGHDT, CDR2 YYEEEE. This CDR3 is built from 15 residues. V lost 5 bases and J lost 4; bases outside the gene matches: 3. CDR3 sequence reads: CASRGLAGVADTQYF. In DNA, the CDR3 is TGTGCCAGCAGGGGACTAGCGGGGGTCGCAGATACGCAGTATTTT. Supplemented by reference TRBV5-6 and TRBJ2-3, the full variable domain reads DAGVTQSPTHLIKTRGQQVTLRCSPKSGHDTVSWYQQALGQGPQFIFQYYEEEERQRGNFPDRFSGHQFPNYSSELNVNALLLGDSALYLCASRGLAGVADTQYFGPGTRLTVL.

The chain combines TRBV4-3 with TRBJ1-1; no firm D call. Germline CDR1 is LGHNA and CDR2 is YSLEER. The ends were cut back, 3 bases at V and 0 bases at J, with 11 bases in the middle. The CDR3 is 15 residues long. The CDR3 sequence is CASSQGASLNTEAFF. CDR3 in DNA: TGCGCCAGCAGCCAGGGAGCCTCCTTGAACACTGAAGCTTTCTTT.

This clone is medium-sized by share. The chain uses TRBV18 and TRBJ1-5; D is ambiguous. The V end was cut by 4 bases, the J end by 5 bases, with 9 bases between. CDR1 is KGHSH, CDR2 LQKENI, per germline. The CDR3 sequence is 13 residues long. This chain's CDR3 is CASSRGMYQPQHF. As DNA, the CDR3 is TGTGCCAGCTCACGAGGGATGTATCAGCCCCAGCATTTT.

This clone has just a few counts. V usage is TRBV7-8 and J usage is TRBJ2-7; possible D gene TRBD2, 6 bases. Germline-derived CDR1 and CDR2 are SGHVS and FQNEAQ. Trimming removed 1 base at V and 2 bases at J, with 12 bases between. The CDR3 length is 15 residues. Here the CDR3 reads CASSLGLAQPYEQYV. The DNA for the CDR3 is TGTGCCAGCAGCTTAGGTCTAGCGCAACCCTACGAGCAGTACGTC.

This sequence joins TRBV7-2 and TRBJ2-2, with 8 bases fitting TRBD1. V shed 4 bases and J 4 bases; nucleotides not matched to a gene: 5. CDR3 length: 15 amino acids. Germline-derived CDR1 and CDR2 are SGHTA and FQGNSA. The DNA for the CDR3 is TGTGCCAGCAGCTCCCGGGACAGGATCACCGGGGAGCTGTTTTTT. Translation gives CASSSRDRITGELFF.

This clone was seen a few times. The J gene is TRBJ2-1, the V gene TRBV7-8; tentatively, D is TRBD2 (5 bases). Germline assignment: CDR1 SGHVS and CDR2 FQNEAQ. This CDR3 has 16 residues. The germline V and J ends were trimmed by 2 bases and 2 bases, with 13 bases remaining between them. The CDR3 is CASSLFRGNTYNEQFF. DNA for the CDR3: TGTGCCAGCAGCTTATTTCGGGGTAATACCTACAATGAGCAGTTCTTC.

The V call is TRBV15, the J call TRBJ2-3; no clear D gene. The germline V gene has CDR1 LNHNV and CDR2 YYDKDF (reference sequence). Trimming took off 3 bases at V and 4 bases at J, with 14 bases between the two ends. The CDR3 is made up of 15 amino acids. CDR3 sequence reads: CATSRRTVVSDTQYF. CDR3 nucleotide sequence: TGTGCCACCAGCAGGAGGACCGTAGTTTCAGATACGCAGTATTTT.

This chain links TRBV27 with TRBJ1-1; no definite D call. The CDR3 is made up of 13 amino acids. CDR1 is MNHEY and CDR2 is SMNVEV in the germline V gene (reference sequence). The V end lost 4 bases, the J end lost 5 bases, and 11 bases lay between the germline ends. CDR3 region: CASSSPTGTEAFF. The CDR3 DNA reads TGTGCCAGCAGTTCCCCCACGGGGACTGAAGCTTTCTTT.

The chain combines TRBV7-2 with TRBJ1-5; D remains unclear. Germline loops: CDR1 SGHTA, CDR2 FQGNSA. The V and J ends lost 4 bases and 2 bases respectively, with 9 bases between them. The CDR3 contains 14 residues. In nucleotides, the CDR3 is TGTGCCAGCAGCTCCGGGGTCCGCAATCAGCCCCAGCATTTT. Amino acids: CASSSGVRNQPQHF.

This chain connects TRBV21-1 to TRBJ1-5. TRBV21-1 represents a pseudogene. The CDR3 length is 13 residues. CDR3 sequence: CASLGNRNQPQHF. DNA for the CDR3: TGTGCCAGCCTTGGGAATAGAAATCAGCCCCAGCATTTT.

This clone was detected a few times. The DNA for the CDR3 is TGCGCCAGCAGCCCAGTAGGACAGACCGGGGAGCTGTTTTTT. It codes for CASSPVGQTGELFF. The V call is TRBV4-3, the J call TRBJ2-2, with D possibly matching TRBD1 (6 bases). The CDR3 runs 14 residues. The V end lost 4 bases, the J end lost 5 bases, and 11 bases lay between the germline ends. Germline CDR1 is LGHNA and CDR2 is YSLEER.

The genes are TRBV11-3 and TRBJ1-1, with D uncertain. CDR1 is SGHNT, CDR2 YENEEA, per germline. CDR3 length: 13 residues. V was shortened by 5 bases and J by 9 bases, with 16 bases between the two germline ends. The DNA for the CDR3 is TGTGCCAGCAGCCCCAGCGCGGGCAGCAAAGCTTTCTTT. This encodes CASSPSAGSKAFF.

CDR3 bases: TGTGCCAGCAGTGATGGCGACGACGGAATAGATACGCAGTATTTT. Translation gives CASSDGDDGIDTQYF. The chain has TRBV25-1 and TRBJ2-3; D is uncertain. Germline V gives CDR1 MGHDK, CDR2 SYGVNS. Trimming took off 3 bases at V and 5 bases at J, with 15 bases between the two ends. The CDR3 totals 15 residues.

CDR3 in DNA: TGTGCCAGCAGCTTAGGTTGGGACATGTATGGCTACACCTTC. Translating it yields CASSLGWDMYGYTF. The V gene is TRBV11-3, the J gene TRBJ1-2, with D possibly TRBD1 on 6 matching bases. Germline V gene lookup returns CDR1 SGHNT and CDR2 YENEEA. The CDR3 is 14 residues long. V lost 1 base and J lost 5, with 11 bases in between. Filled out from reference TRBV11-3 and TRBJ1-2, the complete variable domain reads EAGVVQSPRYKIIEKKQPVAFWCNPISGHNTLYWYLQNLGQGPELLIRYENEEAVDDSQLPKDRFSAERLKGVDSTLKIQPAELGDSAVYLCASSLGWDMYGYTFGSGTRLTVV.

This chain joins TRBV30 and TRBJ2-3, with D hard to call. V lost 1 base and J lost 1, with 9 bases in between. Germline assignment: CDR1 GTSNPN and CDR2 SVGIG (reference sequence). This CDR3 comprises 14 residues. The CDR3, as DNA: TGTGCCTGGAGTGGGAAATGGGGCACAGATACGCAGTATTTT. This gives the protein CAWSGKWGTDTQYF.

The chain links TRBV29-1 to TRBJ1-2; TRBD1 agrees at 11 bases. The CDR3 extends over 17 amino acids. From germline, CDR1 is SQVTM and CDR2 ANQGSEA. V shed 5 bases and J 5 bases; nucleotides not matched to a gene: 16. CDR3 loop: CSVSLAGQGGRGYGYTF. CDR3 coding DNA: TGCAGCGTTTCTCTTGCGGGACAGGGGGGCCGCGGTTATGGCTACACCTTC.

The chain links TRBV11-2 to TRBJ2-4; the D gene is possibly TRBD1 (6 bases). The germline V gene encodes CDR1 SGHAT and CDR2 FQNNGV. The V gene lost 5 bases and the J gene lost 0 bases, with 17 bases spanning the gap. The CDR3 loop spans 17 amino acids. The CDR3 loop reads CASSTPRTALAKNIQYF. CDR3 coding DNA: TGTGCCAGCAGCACACCCCGGACAGCTCTAGCCAAAAACATTCAGTACTTC.

The chain employs TRBV7-9 and TRBJ2-7; 9 positions agree with TRBD1. Germline CDR1 is SEHNR and CDR2 is FQNEAQ (reference sequence). Germline trimming cut 4 bases from V and 5 bases from J; bases unmatched to any gene: 6. The CDR3 is 14 residues long. DNA for the CDR3: TGTGCCAGCAGCTCCAACCGGGACAGGGACGAGCAGTACGTC. Its translation: CASSSNRDRDEQYV.

The rearrangement joins TRBV5-1 to TRBJ2-6; 7 nucleotides match TRBD1. Per the germline V gene, CDR1 is SGHRS and CDR2 is YFSETQ. The ends lost 1 base at V and 2 bases at J; junction bases unmatched: 6. The CDR3 consists of 17 residues. The CDR3 nucleotides read TGCGCCAGCAGCTTGACAGGGGCCGCAGCTGGGGCCAACGTCCTGACTTTC. This sequence encodes CASSLTGAAAGANVLTF.

The genes are TRBV6-5 and TRBJ1-4; D is unclear. Germline values: CDR1 MNHEY, CDR2 SVGAGI. V was trimmed by 5 bases and J by 8 bases, leaving 15 bases between them. The CDR3 covers 14 residues. This chain's CDR3 is CASSSAGVGEKLFF. DNA of the CDR3: TGTGCCAGCAGTAGCGCCGGGGTGGGAGAAAAACTGTTTTTT.

The V call is TRBV13, the J call TRBJ2-1, with TRBD2 matching 13 bases. Germline V gene data show CDR1 as PRHDT and CDR2 as FYEKMQ (reference sequence). Trimming took 5 bases from V and 2 from J; bases not matched to a gene: 9. This CDR3 has 18 residues. Here the CDR3 DNA reads TGTGCCAGCAGCATCATTCCGGGGACTAGCGGGACCTACAATGAGCAGTTCTTC. Translation: CASSIIPGTSGTYNEQFF.

The CDR3 DNA is TGTGCCATCAGTGAAGGGGGCGTTCGAGATACGCAGTATTTT. Its translation is CAISEGGVRDTQYF. The genes are TRBV10-3 and TRBJ2-3, with 7 bases lining up with TRBD1. J lost 5 bases, V lost 3 bases, and 5 bases had no gene match. Germline V CDR1 and CDR2: ENHRY, SYGVKD. The CDR3 contains 14 residues.

The V and J genes are TRBV27 and TRBJ2-3, with D perhaps matching TRBD2 (6 bases). The CDR3 is 13 amino acids. Trimming took 2 bases from V and 6 from J, leaving 9 bases between them. CDR1 and CDR2 from the germline V gene are MNHEY and SMNVEV (reference sequence). The CDR3 coding sequence is TGTGCCAGCAGTTTAGCGGGGTCGGATACGCAGTATTTT. Its protein product is CASSLAGSDTQYF.

This clone turned up a few times. The chain couples TRBV30 to TRBJ2-2, with TRBD1 matching over 7 bases. CDR3 size: 15 residues. Germline values: CDR1 GTSNPN, CDR2 SVGIG (reference sequence). V lost 1 base and J lost 4; bases outside the gene matches: 6. The CDR3 DNA sequence: TGTGCCTGGAGTGCCGGACAGGCGGGCACCGGGGAGCTGTTTTTT. It encodes CAWSAGQAGTGELFF.